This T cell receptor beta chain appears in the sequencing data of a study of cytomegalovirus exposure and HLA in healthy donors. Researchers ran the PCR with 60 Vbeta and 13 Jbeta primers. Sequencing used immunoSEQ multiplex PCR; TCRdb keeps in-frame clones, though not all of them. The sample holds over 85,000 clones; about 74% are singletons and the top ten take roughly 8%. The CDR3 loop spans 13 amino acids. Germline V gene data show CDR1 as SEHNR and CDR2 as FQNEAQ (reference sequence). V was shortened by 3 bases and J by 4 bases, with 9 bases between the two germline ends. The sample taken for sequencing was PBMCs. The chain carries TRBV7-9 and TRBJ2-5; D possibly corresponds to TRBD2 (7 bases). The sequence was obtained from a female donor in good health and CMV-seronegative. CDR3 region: CASSFGGRETQYF. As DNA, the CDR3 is TGTGCCAGCAGCTTCGGGGGGCGAGAGACCCAGTACTTC.